The present TCR beta chain was sequenced within a study of cytomegalovirus exposure and HLA in healthy donors (dated by TCRdb to 2017 to 2019). Concerning the study at large: According to an earlier analysis of several hundred of the donors, 150 million to 200 million T cells yielded over 100 million unique TCR beta sequences and 276 Gb of sequence data. About 300 gigabases of sequencing data and around 85 million unique TCR sequences made up an early release that covered some 640 HLA-typed donors. Among the roughly 410 genotyped donors, approximately 81% belonged to the genetic ancestry cluster associated with self-reported Caucasian donors. The study aimed to test whether signatures of past pathogen exposure could be identified by cataloging public T cell receptors. The study used immunosequencing to profile the T cell repertoires of under 700 subjects and linked those repertoires to cytomegalovirus serostatus. Along with the roughly 670-subject first cohort, a separate validation cohort of over a hundred different subjects was used. High-throughput TCR immunosequencing, statistical association of individual TCRs with disease status, and machine learning were combined to predict cytomegalovirus infection status. A later analysis re-analyzed previously published TCR beta repertoires from approximately 700 donors and added high-resolution HLA genotyping to study TCR occurrence patterns. The later analysis used no new phenotypic data to find candidate immune exposures, relying instead on TCR beta sequences and their occurrence across donors. To decide whether each TCR beta V gene segment behaved as functional or pseudogenic, an earlier analysis of fewer than 750 of the donors relied on high-throughput TCR beta sequencing. Alongside the repertoire data, information on donor age, sex, ethnicity and CMV serostatus was compiled. A later genetic analysis used genome-wide SNP genotypes for about 65% of the roughly 670 donors, treating that subset as a discovery cohort. Every discovery cohort repertoire had been produced on one sequencing platform. Class I and class II HLA loci were covered by the typing at four-digit resolution. Typing coverage differed by locus: A, B, C, DRB1 and DQB1 were typed in roughly 629-630 donors, DQA1 in approximately 520, DPA1 in some 610, and DPB1 in 472. Four to six DR-DQ haplotypes were handled as single units for association and clustering, since linkage in the cohort was strong. Across 300 to 400 genotyped donors of the cohort, an average of roughly 250,000 unique TCR beta nucleotide sequences per donor were sequenced, and roughly 18% of those sequences were non-productive.

The library was obtained by the immunoSEQ multiplex PCR assay. For the multiplex PCR, a mixture combining 60 forward primers for TCR Vbeta segments and 13 reverse primers for TCR Jbeta segments was used. Amplification of the CDR3 region of rearranged TCR beta genes was performed with a multiplex PCR assay on genomic DNA. Amplified TCR beta libraries were sequenced as 87-base-pair reads on the Illumina HiSeq System. The paper's data handling went like this. Across the roughly 640 repertoires, a later analysis counted roughly 77 million unique TCR beta chains, around 10 million of which were shared by at least two donors. Raw reads were error-corrected and collapsed into unique sequences with a nearest-neighbor algorithm that merged closely related sequences to remove PCR and sequencing errors. To assign V, D and J gene segments, CDR3 sequences were aligned to IMGT reference sequences. Each retained sequence needed at least a six-nucleotide match to both a V gene segment and a J gene segment. A rearrangement counted as productive if the CDR3 had no stop codons and remained in frame with V and J, and every other rearrangement counted as non-productive. CDR3 was defined according to IMGT convention as the region running from the second conserved V-encoded cysteine to the conserved J-encoded phenylalanine. The earlier analysis of about 590 of the donors excluded sequences that lacked an unambiguous match to a single V gene segment. An earlier analysis of 500 to 600 of the donors classified V segments as functional when productive rearrangements were above 56.7% and as segregating when the standard deviation between donors was above 5%. To diagnose cytomegalovirus status from the catalog of TCR beta chain sequences, a statistical classification framework was built. In a later analysis, TCR nucleotide sequences were compared against IMGT/GENE-DB human TR gene sequences so that V and J genes could be assigned. In a later analysis, CDR3 sequences and most-parsimonious VDJ recombination scenarios were assigned using the TCRdist pipeline. In a later analysis, every TCR beta chain was defined by the combination of its CDR3 amino acid sequence and its V-gene family, and reads without a unique V-gene family were dropped. As a way to deal with suspected cross-contamination and a sequencing artifact, a later analysis dropped 640 or so nucleotide sequences that were highly shared and had low generation probability. In a later analysis, a clonal expansion index for each public chain was calculated from normalized within-repertoire ranks of inferred template counts. Generation probabilities in a later analysis came from a VDJ recombination model fitted to out-of-frame rearrangements, and those results were checked against IGoR. In a later analysis, TCR-TCR, TCR-HLA and TCR-CMV co-occurrence was scored with hypergeometric tests, and a repertoire-size bias correction was applied to TCR pairs. In a later analysis, false discovery rates were estimated by permuting HLA or CMV assignments 20 times. In a later analysis, co-occurring TCRs were grouped using DBSCAN, and TCRdist sequence similarity was added for clustering within HLA-allele-positive subsets. Repertoires with fewer than 30,000 or more than 120,000 public chains, plus five repertoires with anomalous nucleotide sharing, were excluded from co-occurrence clustering. Not all clones reach the TCRdb copy of this immuneACCESS table, which keeps in-frame sequences only. Checked studies attribute under half of the gap to unresolved V genes and leave the rest unexplained. Clonal size and the V and J genes are those of that table, whereas D and trimming came from the DNA. The table for this sample lists around 100,000 clones; 79% of them were counted only once. The top ten clonotypes cover 2.5% to 3.5% of the sample.

Details on this clone: This receptor's antigen is unknown. No quality values exist for individual bases; no much larger clone is one base distant.

In total, roughly 710 healthy bone marrow donors made up the cohort. At the time of sampling, all cohort members were nominally healthy, though unrecorded immune exposures were likely present. The donor was CMV seronegative and belonged to the group of 352 seronegative cohort members. A peripheral blood sample was collected from each donor, and TCR beta sequencing was performed on peripheral blood mononuclear cells. Genomic DNA extraction from the blood cell samples was performed with the Qiagen DNeasy Blood Extraction Kit. Study-wide findings and limitations: For the cohort, immune exposure information was limited to CMV serostatus. Assigning TCR associations to individual alleles was difficult when HLA alleles, especially DR and DQ, strongly co-occurred. A later analysis associated around 16,000 TCR beta sequences with specific HLA alleles at a false discovery rate of 0.05. The 87-base-pair reads could not distinguish some IMGT-functional V segments, including TRBV6-2 and TRBV6-3, so those segments were excluded. Roughly uniform sequencing depth across donors was assumed in presence/absence analyses, although this assumption may not hold. In vitro tests confirmed that a few of the cytomegalovirus-associated TCR beta chains recognize cytomegalovirus antigens. Across donors, most TCR sequences were observed very rarely, whereas some public TCRs were present in many individuals. An earlier analysis of some 590 of the donors showed that most TCR beta V segments appeared in productive rearrangements either about 87% or about 30% of the time, which broadly matched IMGT annotations. A later analysis found that most CMV-associated TCR beta chains appeared HLA-restricted, with HLA associations seemingly driven largely by CMV exposure. The classifier was reported to diagnose cytomegalovirus status with high specificity and sensitivity in both the original and validation cohorts. A further reported finding was that TCR beta sequences accurately predicted the HLA-A and HLA-B alleles for most subjects in the first cohort. The cohort was sequenced for TCR beta chains only, and without alpha or paired-chain data the features that could be detected were limited. A group of highly shared sequence variants was considered likely to be a technical artifact of the sequencing pipeline. HLA typing was unavailable for some donors at each locus, so association tests used only the typed subset. V-gene and J-gene trimming of TCR beta chains was associated with a missense DCLRE1C variant in a later genetic analysis, and the association was replicated in an independent cohort. Because counts were too low, some 17 rarely observed V segments, including chromosome 9 orphons, were excluded from the earlier analysis of around 590 of the donors. The study listed 150 to 200 TCR beta chains as associated with cytomegalovirus. A later analysis found that HLA-associated TCR beta chains were more clonally expanded and had lower generation probabilities than equally common non-associated chains. According to a later analysis, TCR association rates differed among HLA loci, with DRB1 alleles showing the most associated TCRs and HLA-C alleles showing the fewest. In a later genetic analysis, fewer N-insertions in productive TCRs were reported among donors in an Asian-associated ancestry cluster than the roughly 640-donor mean. According to the authors, the approach could potentially be generalized to other disease states and immunological phenotypes. A later analysis reported that several top co-occurrence clusters appeared linked to parvovirus B19, influenza, CMV and Epstein-Barr virus. Correlated functional status among segregating V segments might reflect linkage disequilibrium, but an unknown experimental factor could not be ruled out.

The CDR3 numbers 15 residues from cysteine through phenylalanine. The entry retains the CDR3 DNA only, 45 bases that are in frame from base 1. For CDR1 and CDR2, the germline V gene lists SGHAT and FQNNGV. V has 5 bases trimmed and J has 4 bases trimmed; junction bases matching no gene number 8. The sequence is built from TRBV11-2 and TRBJ2-1, with 7 bases in between that match TRBD2. Source material: PBMCs. The TCR was taken from a woman aged 40 to 50 in good health and CMV-seronegative. CDR3 region: CASSPLMGGYNEQFF. The nucleotides read TGTGCCAGCAGCCCCCTGATGGGGGGGTACAATGAGCAGTTCTTC. The variable domain in full, with residues beyond the CDR3 obtained from the reference TRBV11-2 and TRBJ2-1 genes, is EAGVAQSPRYKIIEKRQSVAFWCNPISGHATLYWYQQILGQGPKLLIQFQNNGVVDDSQLPKDRFSAERLKGVDSTLKIQPAKLEDSAVYLCASSPLMGGYNEQFFGPGTRLTVL.